This TCR beta chain was captured in a study of blood T cells in healthy people across ages. Whole-study findings and limits: Across the age range, TCR beta diversity per million T cells fell in a roughly linear way.

With a J-beta primer mix and a sample-barcoded 5' primer, a second PCR ran roughly 6 to 12 cycles. Each CDR3 protein is one row after TCRdb ran MiXCR on the 5' RACE reads. The sample contains fewer than 1,200,000 distinct CDR3 sequences, under 30% of which appear only once. V lost 5 bases and J 2 bases, leaving 12 bases between the germline ends. CDR1 SGHAT and CDR2 FQNNGV come from the germline V gene. This CDR3 contains 14 residues. Turning to this clonotype: What it binds is unknown.

Healthy Caucasians from Russia aged about 6 to 90 served as donors. Isolation per sample recovered at least 6 million PBMCs. The sample also formed part of further work on T cells of mothers and their children.

The origin of this receptor is a girl aged 2-10 years in good health. The sequenced sample consisted of blood. The rearrangement joins TRBV11-2 to TRBJ2-5; D perhaps matches TRBD2 (6 bases). Written as DNA, the CDR3 is TGTGCCAGCAGCGCCGGGAGCAGTCAAGAGACCCAGTACTTC. Amino acid sequence: CASSAGSSQETQYF.